This T cell receptor beta chain appears in the sequencing data of a study of shared clonotypes between healthy human individuals (dated by TCRdb to about 2020). Background on the whole study: A couple of women and a few men aged 18 to 49 years were included in the cohort. Per donor, three plates each were used for CD4 naive and CD4 memory, two for CD8 naive, and one for CD8 memory. To estimate repertoire size and how much clonotype sharing occurs between individuals, the study deeply sequenced the blood TCR repertoires of roughly 5 healthy adults. Leukapheresis yielded between about 0.9 and 9.5 billion PBMCs per donor. Different laboratories and diverse techniques were used to prepare libraries and sequence TCR repertoires, to increase sequencing depth and limit assay-specific biases.

Spanning cysteine to phenylalanine, the CDR3 consists of 13 amino acids. Just the 39-base CDR3 DNA is kept, in frame starting at base 1. The junction shows trimming of 5 bases on V and 1 base on J, plus 9 bases between the germline ends. The germline V gene yields SGHRS for CDR1 and YFSETQ for CDR2. The donors were healthy, HIV-negative adults with no recently reported acute infections or vaccinations. Every donor was a Caucasian adult living in Nashville, Tennessee, USA. CD4+ T cells were enriched by magnetic negative selection; naive cells were then positively selected on CD45RA, and the negative fraction formed the memory subset. Blood was obtained by leukapheresis, after which PBMCs were separated by Ficoll-Histopaque density gradient centrifugation and cryopreserved in liquid nitrogen vapor phase. Analytical flow cytometry was used to check the purity and quantity of each magnetically sorted T cell population. From each sorted fraction, genomic DNA was isolated and quantified by UV absorbance on a Nanodrop 2000c.

Concerning this clone itself: What this receptor recognizes is not known. Base-call qualities are not available, and no considerably larger clone is one nucleotide away.

Using the deep immunoSEQ assay, multiplex PCR amplified TCR CDR3 regions from genomic DNA. For each cell subset, the extracted genomic DNA was distributed evenly across all wells of several immunoSEQ 96-well plates, and each plate served as one replicate. For sorted subsets, 200 to 250 ng of genomic DNA, equivalent to tens of thousands of T cell genomes, went into each replicate PCR. The purified libraries were quantified using a Qubit 3.0 fluorometer, sized with a Bioanalyzer 2100, and then quantified again using the KAPA Library Quantification kit. Each immunoSEQ 96-well plate was sequenced on its own single-read 150-cycle Illumina NextSeq 550 flow cell. Concerning the study's data processing: Because the immunoSEQ output held only junctional sequences and lacked quality scores, the filtering could not match the filtering applied to full-length reads. To assign V/J genes and CDR3, sequences were annotated using PyIR, a Python wrapper for IgBLAST v1.9, with IMGT germline references. Reads were removed for weak V/J assignments (E-value above 1e-6), missing CDR3, stop codons, out-of-frame junctions, or ambiguous translated residues. V3J clonotypes were defined as sequences sharing the same inferred V gene, J gene, and CDR3 amino acid sequence. Percentage overlap between repertoires was calculated by dividing the number of shared unique clonotypes by the size of the smaller repertoire. RTK rarefaction, the Chao1 estimator, and Recon v2.1 estimates of unobserved clonotypes were used to assess repertoire richness. Generation probabilities for all TCRbeta clonotypes obtained by the gDNA method from a handful of donors were computed using OLGA. The source is immuneACCESS, and TCRdb retained only in-frame sequences with V and J called. Part of the clones is not carried over; for the studies checked, unresolved V genes explain less than half of this, and the remainder is unexplained. That table supplies the V and J calls and clone size; D and trimming were determined from the DNA. This sample lists roughly 1.5 million clones; approximately 98% were detected once. The ten most abundant clones make up approximately 0.45% of the sample.

General conclusions and limits of the study: Pairwise subsampling indicated that sequencing depth was expected to affect the degree of clonotype sharing among donors. Rarefaction of sorted-subset datasets indicated incomplete sequencing despite the large sequencing depth. Compared with non-shared clonotypes, the clonotypes found in all four sorted-subset donors had higher generation probabilities. Approximately 4.8% of naive CD4, roughly 3.6% of naive CD8, 2.3% of memory CD4, and approximately 0.4% of memory CD8 clonotypes were shared across four donors. The genetic and exposure-history diversity represented was limited by the small number of donors. Estimated clonotype richness was generally larger for naive than for memory subsets. Sampling was restricted to blood, and TCR repertoires in tissue are likely to differ from TCR repertoires in blood.

This TCR was recovered from a man aged 25 to 40 in good health. The chain is encoded by TRBV5-1 joined to TRBJ1-1; the D gene cannot be named for sure. The sequenced material came from naive CD4+ T cells sorted from blood. The cell subset or site label, as the study defines it: CD45RA+ positively selected. The CDR3 reads as follows: CASSVKGNTEAFF. The DNA is TGCGCCAGCAGTGTAAAGGGGAACACTGAAGCTTTCTTT.